A selection of T cell receptor beta chains follows, all from one sample in a study of T-cell reconstitution after alpha-beta-depleted transplantation in children. From the PCR reads, TCRdb called clonotypes with MiXCR, one entry per CDR3 protein. The sample records 210,000 or so distinct CDR3 sequences, roughly a tenth being singletons. The specimen was PBMCs, collected before TCRalphabeta/CD19-depleted stem cell transplant. The receptor set was obtained from a child in the first two years of life with acute myeloid leukemia, due to receive a stem cell transplant. Each CDR3 is given with its conserved first and last residue.

>TRBJ1-1|TRBV5-1
CASSLEQGTEAFF
>TRBJ2-1|TRBV27
CASSLLASGRNEQFF
>TRBJ1-5|TRBV6-5
CASSLRVAQPQHF
>TRBJ2-2|TRBV19
CASGSGLVAGELFF
>TRBJ2-2|TRBV20-1
CSARPSGSPGELFF
>TRBJ2-3|TRBV20-1
CSASGQGGNADTQYF
>TRBJ2-1|TRBV27
CASTALSSGSKNEQFF
>TRBJ2-7|TRBV5-1
CATKPGQGAYEQYF
>TRBJ2-7|TRBV4-1
CASSQDGRPSPREQYF
>TRBJ2-7|TRBV16
CASSLGQLSSYEQYF
>TRBJ1-4|TRBV7-9
CASSSQGVTNEKLFF
>TRBJ1-5|TRBV28
CASSFRTGEQPQHF
>TRBJ1-5|TRBV3-1
CASSQSLTGGSQPQHF
>TRBJ2-5|TRBV7-9
CASSLRWETQYF
>TRBJ2-5|TRBV28
CASSLGQGRETQYF
>TRBJ2-3|TRBV7-2
CASSLVGRIDTQYF
>TRBJ1-3|TRBV12-3/TRBV12-4
CASSLDENAGNTIYF
>TRBJ2-7|TRBV12-5
CASGSYFYEQYF
>TRBJ2-1|TRBV10-2
CASGPSGNEQFF
>TRBJ1-3|TRBV5-1
CASSWGPHSGNTIYF
>TRBJ2-7|TRBV20-1
CSARVSPNYEQYF
>TRBJ2-7|TRBV7-2
CASSLGGQRYEQYF
>TRBJ2-6|TRBV20-1
CSAIKLGANSGANVLTF
>TRBJ2-1|TRBV30
CAWSGSGEQFF
>TRBJ2-1|TRBV28
CASSFPGGNEQFF
>TRBJ2-7|TRBV28
CASRPPGGWSYEQYF
>TRBJ2-1|TRBV5-1
CASSLEGLGNEQFF
>TRBJ2-2|TRBV28
CASSLPSRTGELFF
>TRBJ1-2|TRBV6-2/TRBV6-3
CASSHQEYGYTF
>TRBJ1-2|TRBV6-5
CASSYGWNYGYTF
>TRBJ2-5|TRBV10-2
CASSAKETQYF
>TRBJ1-1|TRBV5-5
CASSLISQGITEAFF
>TRBJ1-1|TRBV7-8
CASSPPGIPNTEAFF
>TRBJ2-1|TRBV7-2
CASNSGTSNEQFF
>TRBJ2-3|TRBV18
CASSHRAGGQTSTDTQYF
>TRBJ2-7|TRBV20-1
CSARTSGGRYEQYF
>TRBJ2-1|TRBV5-1
CASSPDRAAVSDEQFF
>TRBJ1-5|TRBV7-2
CASSFQSSNQPQHF
>TRBJ2-3|TRBV3-1
CASSPGLAGGGDTQYF
>TRBJ2-5|TRBV25-1
CASSPRAGVIETQYF
>TRBJ1-2|TRBV11-2
CASSPRVNYGYTF
>TRBJ2-6|TRBV10-2
CASSDRAPGANVLTF
>TRBJ2-3|TRBV9
CASSGDSVRPNTDTQYF
>TRBJ2-2|TRBV29-1
CSVQTQTGELFF